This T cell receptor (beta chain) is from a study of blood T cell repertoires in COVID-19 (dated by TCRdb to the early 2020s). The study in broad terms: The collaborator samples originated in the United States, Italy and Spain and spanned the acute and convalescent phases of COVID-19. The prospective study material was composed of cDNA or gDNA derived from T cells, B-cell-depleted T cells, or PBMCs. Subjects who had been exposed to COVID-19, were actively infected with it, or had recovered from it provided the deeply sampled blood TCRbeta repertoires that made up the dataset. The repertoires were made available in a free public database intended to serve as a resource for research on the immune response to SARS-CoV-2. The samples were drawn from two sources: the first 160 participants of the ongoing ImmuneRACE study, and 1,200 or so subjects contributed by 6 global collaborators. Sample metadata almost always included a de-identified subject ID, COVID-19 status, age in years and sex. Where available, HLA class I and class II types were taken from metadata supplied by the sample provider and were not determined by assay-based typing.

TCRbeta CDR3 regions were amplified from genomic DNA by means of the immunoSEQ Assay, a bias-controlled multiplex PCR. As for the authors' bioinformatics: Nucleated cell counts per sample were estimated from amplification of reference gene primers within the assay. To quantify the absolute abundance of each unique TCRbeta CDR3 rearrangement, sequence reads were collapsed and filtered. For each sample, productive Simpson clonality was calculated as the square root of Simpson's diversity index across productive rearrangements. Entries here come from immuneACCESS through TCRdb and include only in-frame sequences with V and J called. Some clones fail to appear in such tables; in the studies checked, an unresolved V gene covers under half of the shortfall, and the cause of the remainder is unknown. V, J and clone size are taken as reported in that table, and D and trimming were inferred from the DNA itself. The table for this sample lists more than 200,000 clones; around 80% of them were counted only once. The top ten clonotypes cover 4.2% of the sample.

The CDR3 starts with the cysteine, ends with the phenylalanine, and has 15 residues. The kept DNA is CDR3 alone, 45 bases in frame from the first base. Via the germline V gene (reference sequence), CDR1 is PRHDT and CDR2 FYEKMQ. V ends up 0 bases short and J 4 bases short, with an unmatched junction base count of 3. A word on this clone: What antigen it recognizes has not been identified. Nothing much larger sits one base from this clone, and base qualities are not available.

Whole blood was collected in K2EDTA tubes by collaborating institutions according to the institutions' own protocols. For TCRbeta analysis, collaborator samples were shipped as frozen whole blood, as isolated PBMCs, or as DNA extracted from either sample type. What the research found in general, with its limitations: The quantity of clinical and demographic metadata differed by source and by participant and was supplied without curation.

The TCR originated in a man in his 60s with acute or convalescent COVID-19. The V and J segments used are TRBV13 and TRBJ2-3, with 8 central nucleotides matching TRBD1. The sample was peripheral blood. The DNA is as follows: TGTGCCAGCAGCTTAGGGACAGGGGATCCAGATACGCAGTATTTT. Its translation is CASSLGTGDPDTQYF.